Sequencing of this T cell receptor beta chain was carried out in a study of control samples from healthy donors and cancer patients. Sequencing was performed with immunoSEQ multiplex PCR; in TCRdb, only in-frame clones are kept and a portion is missing. Across roughly 200,000 clones, the top ten clones capture under 2.5% of the sample. Germline CDR1 reads SGHRS; CDR2 reads YFSETQ. The CDR3 loop spans 14 amino acids. J gave up 7 bases and V 2 bases, and 4 bases lay outside the gene matches. The chain links TRBV5-1 to TRBJ1-4, with 8 bases fitting TRBD1. The sequenced material came from blood. The source is a woman aged 30 to 39 in good health. The CDR3 nucleotides read TGCGCCAGCAGCTTTACAGGGGGAGTTGAAAAACTGTTTTTT. Amino acids: CASSFTGGVEKLFF.